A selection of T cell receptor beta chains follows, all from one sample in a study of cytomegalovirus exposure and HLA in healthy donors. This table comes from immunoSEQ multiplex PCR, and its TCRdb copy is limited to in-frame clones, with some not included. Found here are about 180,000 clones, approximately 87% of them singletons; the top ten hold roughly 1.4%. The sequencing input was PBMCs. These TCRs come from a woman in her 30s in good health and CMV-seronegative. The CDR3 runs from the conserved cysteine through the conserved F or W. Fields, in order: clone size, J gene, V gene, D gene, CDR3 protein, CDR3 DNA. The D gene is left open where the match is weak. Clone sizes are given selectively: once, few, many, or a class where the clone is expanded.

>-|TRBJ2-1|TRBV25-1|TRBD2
CASRGLAGETYNEQFF
TGTGCCAGCAGGGGGCTAGCGGGGGAAACCTACAATGAGCAGTTCTTC
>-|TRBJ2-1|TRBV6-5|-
CASSNSWQGDGEQFF
TGTGCCAGCAGTAACTCGTGGCAGGGTGATGGTGAGCAGTTCTTC
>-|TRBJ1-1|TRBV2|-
CASSEGQRITEAFF
TGTGCCAGCAGTGAAGGGCAGCGAATTACTGAAGCTTTCTTT
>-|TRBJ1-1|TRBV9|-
CASTTGLRNTEAFF
TGTGCCAGTACAACGGGACTGAGGAACACTGAAGCTTTCTTT
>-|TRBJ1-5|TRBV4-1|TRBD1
CASSPTPGGQGYQPQHF
TGCGCCAGCAGCCCAACTCCGGGGGGACAGGGATATCAGCCCCAGCATTTT
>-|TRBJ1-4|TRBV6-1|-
CASRAIRGVNEKLFF
TGTGCCAGCAGAGCAATCAGGGGCGTTAATGAAAAACTGTTTTTT
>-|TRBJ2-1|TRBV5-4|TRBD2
CASSLLTSGGPNEQFF
TGTGCCAGCAGCTTGTTGACTAGCGGGGGTCCCAATGAGCAGTTCTTC
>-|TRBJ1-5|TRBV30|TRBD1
CAWADRGGNQPQHF
TGTGCCTGGGCTGACAGGGGTGGCAATCAGCCCCAGCATTTT
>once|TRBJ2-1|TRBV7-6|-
CASSLGGSRNEQFF
TGTGCCAGCAGCTTAGGAGGGAGTAGGAATGAGCAGTTCTTC
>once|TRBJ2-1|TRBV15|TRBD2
CATSRWGLAGEEDEQFF
TGTGCCACCAGCAGGTGGGGACTAGCGGGGGAGGAGGATGAGCAGTTCTTC
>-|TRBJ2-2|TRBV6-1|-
CASSEGGGYTGELFF
TGTGCCAGCAGTGAAGGTGGGGGGTACACCGGGGAGCTGTTTTTT
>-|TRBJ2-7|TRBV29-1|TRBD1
CSVVGTGASLSYEQYF
TGCAGCGTTGTCGGGACAGGGGCGTCCCTCTCCTACGAGCAGTACTTC
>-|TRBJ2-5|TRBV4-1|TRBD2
CASSQEGTSSYQETQYF
TGCGCCAGCAGCCAAGAGGGGACTAGCTCGTACCAAGAGACCCAGTACTTC
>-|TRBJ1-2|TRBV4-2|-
CASSQVPGAEGYTF
TGTGCCAGCAGCCAAGTTCCAGGGGCCGAGGGCTACACCTTC
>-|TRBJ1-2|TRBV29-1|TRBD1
CSGLQGNYGYTF
TGCAGCGGCCTACAGGGGAACTATGGCTACACCTTC
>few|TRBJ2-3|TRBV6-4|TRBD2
CASSDSSGGGTDTQYF
TGTGCCAGCAGTGACTCGAGCGGGGGGGGCACAGATACGCAGTATTTT
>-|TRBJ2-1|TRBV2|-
CASSKHRTSLDEQFF
TGTGCCAGCAGTAAACACAGGACGTCATTGGATGAGCAGTTCTTC
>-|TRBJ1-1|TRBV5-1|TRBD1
CASSLVGTVNTEAFF
TGCGCCAGCAGCTTGGTAGGGACAGTCAACACTGAAGCTTTCTTT
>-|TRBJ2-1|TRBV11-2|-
CASSLEFGLGEQFF
TGTGCCAGCAGCTTAGAGTTCGGACTCGGAGAGCAGTTCTTC
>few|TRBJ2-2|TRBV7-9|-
CASSWTPGELFF
TGTGCCAGCAGCTGGACACCCGGGGAGCTGTTTTTT
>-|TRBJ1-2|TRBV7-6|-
CASSLGVGGAGSYGYTF
TGTGCCAGCAGCTTAGGGGTTGGGGGGGCCGGGAGCTATGGCTACACCTTC
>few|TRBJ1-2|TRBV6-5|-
CASSPRGYGYTF
TGTGCCAGCAGTCCAAGGGGATATGGCTACACCTTC
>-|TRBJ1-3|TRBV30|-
CASLQGLGNTIYF
TGTGCCTCCCTACAGGGCCTTGGAAACACCATATATTTT
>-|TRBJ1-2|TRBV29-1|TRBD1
CSVESFRTGNYGYTF
TGCAGCGTTGAATCGTTCCGGACAGGGAACTATGGCTACACCTTC
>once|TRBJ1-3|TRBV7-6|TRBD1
CASSRDRNSGNTIYF
TGTGCCAGCAGCCGGGACAGGAACTCTGGAAACACCATATATTTT
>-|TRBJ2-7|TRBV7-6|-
CASSLDPDSRTYEQYF
TGTGCCAGCAGCTTAGACCCTGACAGTAGGACCTACGAGCAGTACTTC
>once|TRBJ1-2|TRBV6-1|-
CASSEQGGYTF
TGTGCCAGCAGTGAGCAGGGAGGCTACACCTTC
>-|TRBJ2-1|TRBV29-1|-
CSVAPLAGLEQFF
TGCAGCGTTGCTCCCCTTGCGGGCCTTGAGCAGTTCTTC
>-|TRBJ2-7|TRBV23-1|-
CASSQSSGSFLSYEQYF
TGCGCCAGCAGTCAATCCTCAGGGTCTTTCCTCTCCTACGAGCAGTACTTC
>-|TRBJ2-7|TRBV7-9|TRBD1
CASSWRGQAHSYEQYF
TGTGCCAGCAGCTGGAGAGGACAGGCGCACTCCTACGAGCAGTACTTC
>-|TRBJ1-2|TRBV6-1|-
CASSVPWTENYGYTF
TGTGCCAGCAGTGTACCCTGGACAGAGAACTATGGCTACACCTTC
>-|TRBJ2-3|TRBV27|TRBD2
CASSGTSDGTDTQYF
TGTGCCAGCAGTGGGACTAGCGACGGGACAGATACGCAGTATTTT
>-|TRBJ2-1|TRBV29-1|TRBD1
CSVWGQSSYNEQFF
TGCAGCGTTTGGGGACAGAGTTCTTACAATGAGCAGTTCTTC
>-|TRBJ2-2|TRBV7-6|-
CASSPDSANTGELFF
TGTGCCAGCAGCCCAGACTCCGCGAACACCGGGGAGCTGTTTTTT
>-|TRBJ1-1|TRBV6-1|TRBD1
CASSSDRDTEAFF
TGTGCCAGCAGTTCCGACAGGGACACTGAAGCTTTCTTT
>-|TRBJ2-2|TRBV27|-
CASSWSGATSGELFF
TGTGCCAGCAGTTGGTCAGGGGCCACGTCCGGGGAGCTGTTTTTT
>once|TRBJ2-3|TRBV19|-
CASSTQYTDTQYF
TGTGCCAGTAGTACACAGTACACAGATACGCAGTATTTT
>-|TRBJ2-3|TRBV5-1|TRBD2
CASSPWGRGDTQYF
TGCGCCAGCAGCCCGTGGGGGAGGGGAGATACGCAGTATTTT
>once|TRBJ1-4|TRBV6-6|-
CASSSEGLGPKKLFF
TGTGCCAGCAGTTCGGAGGGGCTAGGCCCTAAAAAACTGTTTTTT
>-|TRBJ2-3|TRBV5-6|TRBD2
CASSWTSGGPTDTQYF
TGTGCCAGCAGCTGGACTAGCGGGGGCCCCACAGATACGCAGTATTTT
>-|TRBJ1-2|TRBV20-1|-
CSASRSGYTF
TGCAGTGCTAGCCGGAGCGGCTACACCTTC
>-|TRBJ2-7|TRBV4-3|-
CASSQSRTVSYEQYF
TGCGCCAGCAGCCAATCCCGGACAGTATCCTACGAGCAGTACTTC
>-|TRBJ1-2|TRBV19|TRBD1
CASTRDRGVGGYTF
TGTGCCAGTACCCGGGACAGGGGGGTTGGTGGCTACACCTTC
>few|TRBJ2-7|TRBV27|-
CASSLGGTGFYEQYF
TGTGCCAGCAGTTTAGGGGGGACGGGGTTTTACGAGCAGTACTTC
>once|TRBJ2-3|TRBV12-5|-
CASGSSLGGADTQYF
TGTGCTAGTGGTTCCTCTCTCGGGGGTGCAGATACGCAGTATTTT
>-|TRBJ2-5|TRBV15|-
CATSRDGGGTGYQETQYF
TGTGCCACCAGCAGAGATGGGGGAGGTACAGGATACCAAGAGACCCAGTACTTC
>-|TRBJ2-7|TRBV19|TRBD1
CASRGGLSYEQYF
TGTGCCAGTCGAGGGGGCCTCTCCTACGAGCAGTACTTC
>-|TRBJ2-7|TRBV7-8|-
CASSSRATGNYEQYF
TGTGCCAGCAGCTCCCGAGCTACAGGGAACTACGAGCAGTACTTC
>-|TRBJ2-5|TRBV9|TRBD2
CASSVLADQETQYF
TGTGCCAGCAGCGTACTAGCGGACCAAGAGACCCAGTACTTC
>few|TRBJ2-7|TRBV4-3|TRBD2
CASSHGAGGSYEQYF
TGCGCCAGCAGCCATGGAGCGGGGGGCTCCTACGAGCAGTACTTC
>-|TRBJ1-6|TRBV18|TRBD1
CASSPRQGNSPLHF
TGTGCCAGCTCACCACGACAGGGTAATTCACCCCTCCACTTT
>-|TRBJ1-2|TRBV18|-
CASSPARGVYYGYTF
TGTGCCAGCTCACCCGCAAGGGGCGTTTACTATGGCTACACCTTC
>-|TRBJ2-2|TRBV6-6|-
CASQLRGGTGELFF
TGTGCCAGCCAGCTAAGGGGGGGTACCGGGGAGCTGTTTTTT
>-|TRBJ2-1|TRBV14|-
CASSQDYRQFGRVTDEQFF
TGTGCCAGCAGCCAAGACTACAGACAGTTCGGACGAGTAACGGATGAGCAGTTCTTC